Listed below are T cell receptor beta chains from one sample, sequenced in a study of control samples from healthy donors and cancer patients. Clones were read by immunoSEQ multiplex PCR, and TCRdb kept only the in-frame ones, dropping some. The sample lists around 150,000 clones, over 90% occurring once. Sequenced material: blood. The receptors originated from a woman between 25 and 40 years old in good health. The CDR3 runs from the conserved cysteine through the conserved F or W. D genes are given only for firm matches. Clone size is not always given. Where it is, it says once, few, many or a class for expanded clones.

clone size	D gene	J gene	V gene	CDR3 protein	CDR3 DNA
few	-	TRBJ1-2	TRBV29-1	CSVTQDSLGGYTF	TGCAGCGTTACTCAGGATTCGCTGGGAGGCTACACCTTC
-	TRBD1	TRBJ1-1	TRBV19	CASSIGQGQLHMNTEAFF	TGTGCCAGTAGTATAGGCCAGGGACAGCTTCATATGAACACTGAAGCTTTCTTT
-	-	TRBJ1-1	TRBV11-1	CASSFRGVAEAFF	TGTGCCAGCAGCTTTCGGGGGGTGGCTGAAGCTTTCTTT
-	-	TRBJ2-7	TRBV29-1	CSVVQGSVEQYF	TGCAGCGTTGTACAGGGATCTGTCGAGCAGTACTTC
once	-	TRBJ1-3	TRBV21-1	CASSKDGTGGGGNTIYF	TGTGCCAGCAGCAAAGATGGGACAGGGGGAGGTGGAAACACCATATATTTT
-	-	TRBJ1-2	TRBV5-6	CASSLGGGFGYGYTF	TGTGCCAGCAGCCTTGGTGGAGGGTTCGGCTATGGCTACACCTTC
once	-	TRBJ2-1	TRBV24-1	CATSDLGAGSSYNEQFF	TGTGCCACCAGTGACCTAGGGGCAGGGAGCTCCTACAATGAGCAGTTCTTC
-	-	TRBJ2-6	TRBV5-1	CASSPAPGRSSGANVLTF	TGCGCCAGCAGCCCAGCCCCCGGACGTTCCTCTGGGGCCAACGTCCTGACTTTC
-	-	TRBJ2-2	TRBV9	CASGSRSQGGELFF	TGTGCCAGCGGCTCGCGGAGTCAGGGAGGGGAGCTGTTTTTT
-	-	TRBJ2-7	TRBV25-1	CASSDRGSSYEQYF	TGTGCCAGCAGTGACCGGGGTAGCTCCTACGAGCAGTACTTC
-	-	TRBJ1-3	TRBV5-8	CASSLRRDTIYF	TGTGCCAGCAGCTTGAGGAGAGACACCATATATTTT
-	TRBD1	TRBJ1-1	TRBV27	CASSSPGQQAFF	TGTGCCAGCAGCTCACCGGGACAGCAAGCTTTCTTT
-	-	TRBJ2-2	TRBV5-1	CASRTGPTGELFF	TGCGCCAGCAGGACCGGACCAACCGGGGAGCTGTTTTTT
-	-	TRBJ1-4	TRBV5-6	CASSFGVSDEKLFF	TGTGCCAGCAGCTTTGGCGTCTCGGATGAAAAACTGTTTTTT
-	-	TRBJ1-5	TRBV6-5	CASSGVISNQPQHF	TGTGCCAGCAGCGGGGTTATTAGCAATCAGCCCCAGCATTTT
-	TRBD2	TRBJ2-3	TRBV5-1	CASSPLAGVTDTQYF	TGCGCCAGCAGCCCCTTAGCGGGCGTCACAGATACGCAGTATTTT
-	-	TRBJ1-6	TRBV2	CASSEGFEGRSPLHF	TGTGCCAGCAGTGAAGGATTCGAGGGGCGGTCACCCCTCCACTTT
-	-	TRBJ1-6	TRBV24-1	CATSDLQGRLHF	TGTGCCACCAGTGATTTGCAGGGACGACTCCACTTT
-	-	TRBJ1-4	TRBV27	CASGFGAANEKLFF	TGTGCCAGCGGTTTTGGGGCCGCTAATGAAAAACTGTTTTTT
-	-	TRBJ1-3	TRBV25-1	CASSEGRVDTIYF	TGTGCCAGCAGTGAAGGCCGGGTGGACACCATATATTTT
-	-	TRBJ1-1	TRBV7-9	CASSLGAGQGNTEAFF	TGTGCCAGCAGCTTAGGGGCTGGGCAGGGTAACACTGAAGCTTTCTTT
-	TRBD2	TRBJ2-1	TRBV5-1	CASSFLAGAYNEQFF	TGCGCCAGCAGCTTTTTAGCGGGAGCATATAATGAGCAGTTCTTC
-	-	TRBJ1-2	TRBV24-1	CATSEDNGYGYTF	TGTGCCACCAGTGAGGATAATGGCTATGGCTACACCTTC
-	TRBD1	TRBJ1-5	TRBV3-1/TRBV3-2	CASSQAWTGVTGPQHF	TGTGCCAGCAGCCAAGCCTGGACAGGGGTTACAGGGCCCCAGCATTTT
-	TRBD2	TRBJ2-1	TRBV12-5	CASGLGGLAGHEQFF	TGTGCTAGTGGTTTGGGGGGACTAGCGGGACATGAGCAGTTCTTC
-	TRBD2	TRBJ2-7	TRBV18	CASSPSGVGSYEQYF	TGTGCCAGCTCACCAAGCGGGGTAGGTTCCTACGAGCAGTACTTC
-	-	TRBJ1-4	TRBV11-2	CASSLWGARGEKLFF	TGTGCCAGCAGCTTATGGGGAGCCCGGGGGGAAAAACTGTTTTTT
-	-	TRBJ2-6	TRBV5-1	CASSALGGPGANVLTF	TGCGCCAGCAGCGCCCTCGGGGGGCCTGGGGCCAACGTCCTGACTTTC
-	-	TRBJ1-2	TRBV5-4	CASSIEQSYGYTF	TGTGCCAGCAGTATTGAACAGTCCTATGGCTACACCTTC